This TCR beta chain originates from a study of T cell responses to AZD1222 COVID-19 vaccine. Study observations and caveats: Vaccine-associated CD4 TCRs spanned spike, dominant at 160-218 and 743-854.

The repertoire was sequenced with immunoSEQ multiplex PCR; TCRdb's copy has only in-frame clones and lacks some. The sample has tens of thousands of clones; approximately 90% are singletons. Notes on this clone: No antigen is known for it.

This CDR3 has 14 residues. Germline V gene lookup returns CDR1 SGDLS and CDR2 YYNGEE. V shed 5 bases and J 6 bases; nucleotides not matched to a gene: 5. The TCR sequence derives from an adult who received the AZD1222 COVID-19 vaccine. This specimen consisted of peripheral blood, obtained 28 days after the second AZD1222 dose. The V gene is TRBV9, the J gene TRBJ2-7; 13 bases match TRBD2. The CDR3 nucleotides are TGTGCCAGCAGTGGACTAGCGGGAGCCGGCGAGCAGTACTTC. This sequence encodes CASSGLAGAGEQYF.